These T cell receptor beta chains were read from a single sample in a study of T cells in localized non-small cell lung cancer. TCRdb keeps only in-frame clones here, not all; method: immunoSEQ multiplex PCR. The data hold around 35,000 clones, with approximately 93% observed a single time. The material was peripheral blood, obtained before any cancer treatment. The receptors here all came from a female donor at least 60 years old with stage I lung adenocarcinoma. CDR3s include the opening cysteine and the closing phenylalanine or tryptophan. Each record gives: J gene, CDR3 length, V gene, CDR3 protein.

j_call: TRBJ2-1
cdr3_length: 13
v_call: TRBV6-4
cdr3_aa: CASSVGGRNEQFF

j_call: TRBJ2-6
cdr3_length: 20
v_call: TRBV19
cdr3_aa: CASSIDLGGTPGSGANVLTF

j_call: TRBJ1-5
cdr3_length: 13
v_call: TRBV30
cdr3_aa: CAWSVDSNQPQHF

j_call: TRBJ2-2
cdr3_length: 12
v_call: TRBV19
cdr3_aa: CASSAGPGELFF

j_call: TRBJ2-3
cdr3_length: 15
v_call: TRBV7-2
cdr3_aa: CASSLGQGSTDTQYF

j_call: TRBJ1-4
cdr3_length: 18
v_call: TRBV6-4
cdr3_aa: CASSDSQGASPTNEKLFF

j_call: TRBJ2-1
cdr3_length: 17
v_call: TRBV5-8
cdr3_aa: CASSLAGTSGPYNEQFF

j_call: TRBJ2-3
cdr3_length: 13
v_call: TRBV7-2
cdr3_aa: CASSLASTDTQYF

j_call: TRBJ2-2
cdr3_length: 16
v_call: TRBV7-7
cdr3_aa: CASSSGTSANTGELFF

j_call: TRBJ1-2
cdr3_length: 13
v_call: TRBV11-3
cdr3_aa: CASSLGQGYGYTF

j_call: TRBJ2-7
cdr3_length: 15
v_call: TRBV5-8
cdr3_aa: CASSPGQRFFGEQYF

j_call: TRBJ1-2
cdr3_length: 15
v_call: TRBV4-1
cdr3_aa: CASSLGTGVNYGYTF

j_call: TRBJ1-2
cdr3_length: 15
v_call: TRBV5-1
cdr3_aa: CASSLNVRRNYGYTF

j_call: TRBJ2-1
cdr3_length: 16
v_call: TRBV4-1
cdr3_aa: CASSQDLGGPYNEQFF

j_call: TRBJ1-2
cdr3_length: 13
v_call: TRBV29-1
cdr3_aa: CSVEKAGFEGYTF

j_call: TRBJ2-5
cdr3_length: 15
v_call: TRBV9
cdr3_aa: CASSVVSRRQETQYF

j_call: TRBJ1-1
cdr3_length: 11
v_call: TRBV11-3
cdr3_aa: CASSLSGEAFF

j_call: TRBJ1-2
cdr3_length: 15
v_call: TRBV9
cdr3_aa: CASSVAGQGSYGYTF

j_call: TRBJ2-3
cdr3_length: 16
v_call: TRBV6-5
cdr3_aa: CASSYSWLGRGGTQYF

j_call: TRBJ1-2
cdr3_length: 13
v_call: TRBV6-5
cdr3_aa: CASRKTANYGYTF

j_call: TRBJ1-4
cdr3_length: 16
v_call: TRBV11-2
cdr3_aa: CASSLERSATNEKLFF

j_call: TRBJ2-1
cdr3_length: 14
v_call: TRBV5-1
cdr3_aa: CASSRLAKDNEQFF

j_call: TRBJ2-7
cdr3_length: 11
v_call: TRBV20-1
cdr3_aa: CSAEGLHEQYF

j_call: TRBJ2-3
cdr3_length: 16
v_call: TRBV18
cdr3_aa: CASSPFEHTYTDTQYF

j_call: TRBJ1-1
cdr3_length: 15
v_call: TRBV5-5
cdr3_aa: CASSLDPGQGRRAFF

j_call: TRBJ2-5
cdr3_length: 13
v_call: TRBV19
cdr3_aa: CASSRDNQETQYF

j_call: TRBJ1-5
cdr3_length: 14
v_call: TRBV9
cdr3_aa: CASSEDRGNQPQHF

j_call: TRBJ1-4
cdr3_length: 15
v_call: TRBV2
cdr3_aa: CASRGQGLRNEKLFF

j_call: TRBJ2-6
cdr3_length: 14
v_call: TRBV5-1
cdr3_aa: CASSSVPGANVLTF

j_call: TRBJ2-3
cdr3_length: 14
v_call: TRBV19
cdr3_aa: CASRTRGSTDTQYF

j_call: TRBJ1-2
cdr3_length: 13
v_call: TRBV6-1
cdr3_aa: CATNPGTGGGYTF

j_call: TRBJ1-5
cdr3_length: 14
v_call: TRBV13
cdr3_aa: CASSPEFANQPQHF

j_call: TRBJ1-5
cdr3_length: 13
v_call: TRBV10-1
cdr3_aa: CASSESRGQPQHF

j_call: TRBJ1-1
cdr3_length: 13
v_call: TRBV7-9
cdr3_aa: CASSLEGGGEAFF

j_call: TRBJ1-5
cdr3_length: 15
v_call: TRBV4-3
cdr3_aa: CASSQDFRHNQPQHF

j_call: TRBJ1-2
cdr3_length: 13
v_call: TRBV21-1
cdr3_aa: CANGGTVNYGYTF

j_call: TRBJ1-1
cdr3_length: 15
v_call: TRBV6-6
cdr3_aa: CASSYSNRGRAEAFF

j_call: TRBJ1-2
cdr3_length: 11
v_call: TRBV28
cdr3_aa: CASDNRYGYTF

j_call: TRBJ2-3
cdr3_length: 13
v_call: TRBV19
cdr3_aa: CASSGGSIDTQYF

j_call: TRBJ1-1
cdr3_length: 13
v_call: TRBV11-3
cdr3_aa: CASSYTRNTEAFF

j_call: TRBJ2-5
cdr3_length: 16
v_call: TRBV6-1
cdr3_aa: CASSEGGRGSWETQYF